These 3 T cell receptor beta chains originate from one sample sequenced in a study of identical twins. TCRdb re-analysed the 5' RACE reads in MiXCR, keeping a single row per CDR3 protein. There are hundreds of thousands of distinct CDR3 sequences in the sample; 18% occur only once, and 10% to 15% lies in the top ten. This sample was shared with a second study, whose subject was T cells expressing NK-cell markers.

The specimen was PBMCs. Receptor source: a woman aged 18 to 35 in good health.

The V gene is TRBV29-1, the J gene TRBJ1-2; D not resolved. Germline V gene data show CDR1 as SQVTM and CDR2 as ANQGSEA. V gave up 0 bases and J gave up 2 bases, with 13 bases separating them. The CDR3 has 15 amino acids. In DNA, the CDR3 is TGCAGCGTTGAAGATCTTACTGGAAGAAACTATGGCTACACCTTC. Its translation is CSVEDLTGRNYGYTF.

This clonotype was counted a few times. The rearrangement joins TRBV10-3 to TRBJ2-1; TRBD2 matches 9 bases. The germline V gene encodes CDR1 ENHRY and CDR2 SYGVKD. V lost 10 bases, J lost 3 bases, and 10 bases stayed unmatched. The CDR3 totals 15 residues. CDR3 in DNA: TGTGCCACATATTATAGCGGGAGCGGCTACAATGAGCAGTTCTTC. The encoded protein is CATYYSGSGYNEQFF.

This chain uses TRBV20-1 with TRBJ2-2; D is uncertain. This CDR3 spans 11 amino acids. The V gene lost 3 bases and the J gene lost 7 bases, with 6 bases spanning the gap. Germline CDR1 DFQATT, CDR2 SNEGSKA (reference sequence). The CDR3 loop reads CSARDDGELFF. In nucleotides, the CDR3 is TGCAGTGCTAGGGATGACGGGGAGCTGTTTTTT.